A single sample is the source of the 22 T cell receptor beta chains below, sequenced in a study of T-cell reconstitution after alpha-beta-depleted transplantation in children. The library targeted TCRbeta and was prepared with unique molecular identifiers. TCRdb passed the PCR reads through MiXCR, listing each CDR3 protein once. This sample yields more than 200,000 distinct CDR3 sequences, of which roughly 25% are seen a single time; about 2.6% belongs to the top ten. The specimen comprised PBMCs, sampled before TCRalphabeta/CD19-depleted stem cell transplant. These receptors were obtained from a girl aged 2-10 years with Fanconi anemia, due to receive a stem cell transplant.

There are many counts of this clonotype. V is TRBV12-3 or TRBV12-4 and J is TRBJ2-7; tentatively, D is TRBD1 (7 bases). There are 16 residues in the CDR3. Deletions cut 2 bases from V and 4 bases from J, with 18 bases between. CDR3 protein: CASSLRAGGLRYEQYF. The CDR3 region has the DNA TGTGCCAGCAGTTTACGGGCAGGGGGGCTACGGTACGAGCAGTACTTC.

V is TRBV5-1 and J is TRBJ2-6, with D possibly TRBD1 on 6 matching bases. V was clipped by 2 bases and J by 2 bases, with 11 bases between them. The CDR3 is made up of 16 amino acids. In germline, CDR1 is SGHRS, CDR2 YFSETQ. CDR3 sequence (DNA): TGCGCCAGCAGCTTAGAACGACAGGCTGGGGCCAACGTCCTGACTTTC. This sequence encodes CASSLERQAGANVLTF.

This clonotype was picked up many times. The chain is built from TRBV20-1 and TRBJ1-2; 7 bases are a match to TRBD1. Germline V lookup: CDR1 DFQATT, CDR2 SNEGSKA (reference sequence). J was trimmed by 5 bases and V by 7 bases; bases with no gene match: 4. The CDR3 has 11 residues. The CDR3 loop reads CSVLQGYGYTF. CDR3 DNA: TGCAGTGTGTTACAGGGGTATGGCTACACCTTC.

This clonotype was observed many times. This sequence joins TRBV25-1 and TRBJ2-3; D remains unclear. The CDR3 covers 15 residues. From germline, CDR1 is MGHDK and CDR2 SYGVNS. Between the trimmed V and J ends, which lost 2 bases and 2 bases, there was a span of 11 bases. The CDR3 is CASSEGVGHTDTQYF. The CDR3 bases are TGTGCCAGCAGTGAAGGGGTAGGGCACACAGATACGCAGTATTTT.

The CDR3 here is CSARDGGTGGYEQYF. CDR3 nucleotide sequence: TGCAGTGCTAGAGATGGGGGGACAGGGGGCTACGAGCAGTACTTC. The rearrangement links TRBV20-1 to TRBJ2-7; 11 bases match TRBD1. Per germline, CDR1 DFQATT and CDR2 SNEGSKA (reference sequence). Losses at the gene ends were 0 bases for V and 3 bases for J; bases not matched to a gene: 4. This CDR3 comprises 15 residues.

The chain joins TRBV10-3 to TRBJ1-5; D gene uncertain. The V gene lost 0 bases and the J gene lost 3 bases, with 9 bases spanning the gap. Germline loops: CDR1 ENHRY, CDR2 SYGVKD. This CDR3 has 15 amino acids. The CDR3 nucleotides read TGTGCCATCAGTGAGTCGCGGCAGCACAATCAGCCCCAGCATTTT. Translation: CAISESRQHNQPQHF.

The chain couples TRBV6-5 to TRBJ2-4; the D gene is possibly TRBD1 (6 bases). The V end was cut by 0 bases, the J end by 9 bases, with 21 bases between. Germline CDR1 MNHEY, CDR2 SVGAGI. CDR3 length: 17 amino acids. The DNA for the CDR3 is TGTGCCAGCAGTTACTCGGCCCCACAGGGAAGGGGGAGCATTCAGTACTTC. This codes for CASSYSAPQGRGSIQYF.

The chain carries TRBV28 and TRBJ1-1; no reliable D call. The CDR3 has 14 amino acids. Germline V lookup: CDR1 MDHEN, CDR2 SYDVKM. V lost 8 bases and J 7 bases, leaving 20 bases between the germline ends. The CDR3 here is CASVPPRPAIEAFF. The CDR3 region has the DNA TGTGCCAGCGTCCCACCCAGGCCCGCGATTGAAGCTTTCTTT.

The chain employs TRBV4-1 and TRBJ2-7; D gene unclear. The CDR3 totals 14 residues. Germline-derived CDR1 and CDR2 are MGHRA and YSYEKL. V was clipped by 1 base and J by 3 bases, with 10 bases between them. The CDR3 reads CASSQVLGNYEQYF. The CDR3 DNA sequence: TGCGCCAGCAGCCAAGTTCTTGGGAACTACGAGCAGTACTTC.

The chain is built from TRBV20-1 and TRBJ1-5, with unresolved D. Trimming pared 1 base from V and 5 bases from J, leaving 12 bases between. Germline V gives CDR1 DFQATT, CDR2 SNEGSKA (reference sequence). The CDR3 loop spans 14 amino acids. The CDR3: CSARGKRLYQPQHF. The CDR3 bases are TGCAGTGCTAGAGGGAAGAGGTTATATCAGCCCCAGCATTTT.

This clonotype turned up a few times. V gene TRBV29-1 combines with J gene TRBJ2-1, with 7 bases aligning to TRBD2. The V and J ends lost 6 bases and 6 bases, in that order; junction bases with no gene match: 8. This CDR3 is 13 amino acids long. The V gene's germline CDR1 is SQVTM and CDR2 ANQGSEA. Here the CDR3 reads CSVTGTISNEQFF. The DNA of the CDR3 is TGCAGCGTGACCGGGACTATTAGCAATGAGCAGTTCTTC.

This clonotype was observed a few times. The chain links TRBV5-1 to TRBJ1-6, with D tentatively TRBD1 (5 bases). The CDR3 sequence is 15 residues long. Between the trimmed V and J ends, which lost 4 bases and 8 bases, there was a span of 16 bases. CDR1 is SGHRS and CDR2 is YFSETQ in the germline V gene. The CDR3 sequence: CASSGSRAEDSPLHF. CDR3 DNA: TGCGCCAGCAGCGGATCCAGGGCTGAAGATTCACCCCTCCACTTT.

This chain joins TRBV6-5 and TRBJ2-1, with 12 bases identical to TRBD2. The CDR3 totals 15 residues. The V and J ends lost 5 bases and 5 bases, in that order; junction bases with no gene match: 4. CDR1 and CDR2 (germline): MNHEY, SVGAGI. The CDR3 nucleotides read TGTGCCAGCAGTCTAGCGGGGGGGCGAAACAATGAGCAGTTCTTC. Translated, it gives CASSLAGGRNNEQFF.

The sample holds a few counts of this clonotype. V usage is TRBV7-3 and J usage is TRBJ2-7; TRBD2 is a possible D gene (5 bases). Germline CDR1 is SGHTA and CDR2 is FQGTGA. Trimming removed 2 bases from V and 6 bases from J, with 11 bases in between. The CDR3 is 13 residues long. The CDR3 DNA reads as TGTGCCAGCAGCTTAGAGTTTGGAGGCGAGCAGTACTTC. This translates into CASSLEFGGEQYF. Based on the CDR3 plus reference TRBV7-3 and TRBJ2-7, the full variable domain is GAGVSQTPSNKVTEKGKYVELRCDPISGHTALYWYRQSLGQGPEFLIYFQGTGAADDSGLPNDRFFAVRPEGSVSTLKIQRTERGDSAVYLCASSLEFGGEQYFGPGTRLTVT.

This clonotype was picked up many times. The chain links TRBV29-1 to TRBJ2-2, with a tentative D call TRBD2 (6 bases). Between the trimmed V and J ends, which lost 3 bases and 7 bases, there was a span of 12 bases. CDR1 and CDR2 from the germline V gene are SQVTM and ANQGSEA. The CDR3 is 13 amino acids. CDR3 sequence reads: CSVEPGSGGELFF. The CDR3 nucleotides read TGCAGCGTTGAGCCCGGGAGCGGCGGGGAGCTGTTTTTT.

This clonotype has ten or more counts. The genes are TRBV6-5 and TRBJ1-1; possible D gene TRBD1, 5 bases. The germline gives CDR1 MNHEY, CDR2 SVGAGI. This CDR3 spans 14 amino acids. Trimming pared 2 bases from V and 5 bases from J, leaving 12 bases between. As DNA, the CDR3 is TGTGCCAGCAGTTACGGTCAGGGTAGTACTGAAGCTTTCTTT. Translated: CASSYGQGSTEAFF.

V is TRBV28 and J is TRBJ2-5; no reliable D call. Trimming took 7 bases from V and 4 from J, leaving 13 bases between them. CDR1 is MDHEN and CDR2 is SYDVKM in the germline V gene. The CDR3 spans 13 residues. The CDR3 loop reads CASNTPYRETQYF. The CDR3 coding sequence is TGTGCCAGCAATACGCCGTACCGAGAGACCCAGTACTTC.

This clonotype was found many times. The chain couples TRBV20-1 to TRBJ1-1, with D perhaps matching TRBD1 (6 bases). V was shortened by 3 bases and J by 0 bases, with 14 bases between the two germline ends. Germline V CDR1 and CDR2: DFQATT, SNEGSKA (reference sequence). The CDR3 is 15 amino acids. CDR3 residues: CSASSRQVMNTEAFF. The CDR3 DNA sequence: TGCAGTGCTAGTAGTAGACAGGTTATGAACACTGAAGCTTTCTTT.

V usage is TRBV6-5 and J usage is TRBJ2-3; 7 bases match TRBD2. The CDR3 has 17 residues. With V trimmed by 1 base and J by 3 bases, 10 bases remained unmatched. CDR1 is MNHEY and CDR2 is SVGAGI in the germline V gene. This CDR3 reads CASSYYGLGGSTDTQYF. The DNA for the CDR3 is TGTGCCAGCAGTTACTACGGTCTGGGGGGGAGTACAGATACGCAGTATTTT.

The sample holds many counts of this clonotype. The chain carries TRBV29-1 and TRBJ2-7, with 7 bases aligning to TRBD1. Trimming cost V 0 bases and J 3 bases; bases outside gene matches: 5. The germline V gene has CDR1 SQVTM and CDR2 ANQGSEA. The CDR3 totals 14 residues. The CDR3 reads CSVEDEGAHYEQYF. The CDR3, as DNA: TGCAGCGTTGAAGATGAGGGGGCTCACTACGAGCAGTACTTC.

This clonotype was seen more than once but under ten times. DNA of the CDR3: TGCGCCAGCAGCTTTGTGGGCGCCGATTCACCCCTCCACTTT. It specifies CASSFVGADSPLHF. The chain is built from TRBV5-1 and TRBJ1-6; no reliable D call. The CDR3 runs 14 residues. From germline, CDR1 is SGHRS and CDR2 YFSETQ. V lost 2 bases to trimming and J lost 8 bases, with 11 bases between them.

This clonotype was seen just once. CDR3 DNA: TGTGCCAGCAGTGAAAGTGGGTCTGCGGGACTAGCGGGAGATACGCAGTATTTT. This codes for CASSESGSAGLAGDTQYF. The genes are TRBV25-1 and TRBJ2-3, with 12 positions matching TRBD2. Trimming removed 2 bases from V and 5 bases from J; junction bases left unmatched: 11. The CDR3 has 18 amino acids. Germline V lookup: CDR1 MGHDK, CDR2 SYGVNS.